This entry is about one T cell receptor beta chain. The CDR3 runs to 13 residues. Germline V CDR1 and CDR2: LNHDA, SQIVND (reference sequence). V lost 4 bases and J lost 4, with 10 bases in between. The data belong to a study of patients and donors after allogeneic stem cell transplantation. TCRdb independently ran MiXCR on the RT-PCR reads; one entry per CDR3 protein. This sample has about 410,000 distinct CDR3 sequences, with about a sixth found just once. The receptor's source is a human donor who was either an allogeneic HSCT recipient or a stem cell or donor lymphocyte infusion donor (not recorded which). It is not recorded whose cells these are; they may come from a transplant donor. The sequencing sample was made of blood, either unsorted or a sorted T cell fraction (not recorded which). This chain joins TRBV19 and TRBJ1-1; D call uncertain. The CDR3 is CASSTHWSTEAFF. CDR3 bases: TGTGCCAGTAGTACTCATTGGAGCACTGAAGCTTTCTTT.